These 2 T cell receptor beta chains were all obtained from the same sample, sequenced in a study of cytomegalovirus exposure and HLA in healthy donors (dated by TCRdb to the late 2010s). Library creation used the immunoSEQ multiplex PCR assay. For the multiplex PCR, a mixture combining 60 forward primers for TCR Vbeta segments and 13 reverse primers for TCR Jbeta segments was used. Held by TCRdb, this immuneACCESS table contains in-frame sequences only and omits some clones. Under half of the omission traces to an unresolved V gene where checked; the cause of the rest is unknown. The sample table shows some 130,000 clones, and about 80% are seen once. The top ten constitute about 3.3% of the sample. The sequenced material came from PBMCs. All receptors come from a male donor in good health and CMV-seronegative.

The chain links TRBV5-1 to TRBJ1-1, with D unclear. The CDR3 has 12 residues. Germline V gives CDR1 SGHRS, CDR2 YFSETQ. Between the trimmed V and J ends, which lost 5 bases and 3 bases, there was a span of 8 bases. CDR3 sequence (DNA): TGCGCCAGCAGTGTTCCGGACACTGAAGCTTTCTTT. Encoded protein: CASSVPDTEAFF.

The chain is built from TRBV7-9 and TRBJ2-7; possible D gene TRBD1, 8 bases. Trimming left V 5 bases short and J 0 bases short, with 17 bases between. The CDR3 is 16 amino acids. The germline CDR1 and CDR2 sequences are SEHNR and FQNEAQ (reference sequence). In nucleotides, the CDR3 is TGTGCCAGCAGCCGGGGGGACAGGAGGGCCTCCTACGAGCAGTACTTC. Its protein is CASSRGDRRASYEQYF.